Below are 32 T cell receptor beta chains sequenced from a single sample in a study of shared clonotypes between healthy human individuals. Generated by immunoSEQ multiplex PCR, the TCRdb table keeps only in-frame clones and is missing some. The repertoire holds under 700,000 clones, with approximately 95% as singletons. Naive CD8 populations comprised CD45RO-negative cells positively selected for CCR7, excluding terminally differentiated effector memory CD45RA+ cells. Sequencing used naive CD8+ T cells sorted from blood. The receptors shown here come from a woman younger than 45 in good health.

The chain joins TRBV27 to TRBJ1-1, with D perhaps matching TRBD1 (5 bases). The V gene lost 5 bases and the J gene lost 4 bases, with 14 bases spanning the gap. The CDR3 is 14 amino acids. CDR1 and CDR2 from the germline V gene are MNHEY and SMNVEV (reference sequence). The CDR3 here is CASSPHLQGTEAFF. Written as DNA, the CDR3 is TGTGCCAGCAGTCCCCACCTGCAGGGCACTGAAGCTTTCTTT.

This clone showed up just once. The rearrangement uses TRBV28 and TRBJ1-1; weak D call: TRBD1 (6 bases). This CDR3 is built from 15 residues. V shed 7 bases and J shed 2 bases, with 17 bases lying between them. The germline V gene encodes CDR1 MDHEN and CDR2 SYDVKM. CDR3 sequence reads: CASTQIGTYNTEAFF. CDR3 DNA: TGTGCCAGCACCCAAATCGGGACATATAACACTGAAGCTTTCTTT.

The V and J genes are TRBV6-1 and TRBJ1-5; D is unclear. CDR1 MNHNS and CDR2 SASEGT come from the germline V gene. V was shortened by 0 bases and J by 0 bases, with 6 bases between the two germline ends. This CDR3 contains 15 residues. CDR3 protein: CASSEAGYSNQPQHF. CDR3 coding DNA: TGTGCCAGCAGTGAAGCAGGTTATAGCAATCAGCCCCAGCATTTT.

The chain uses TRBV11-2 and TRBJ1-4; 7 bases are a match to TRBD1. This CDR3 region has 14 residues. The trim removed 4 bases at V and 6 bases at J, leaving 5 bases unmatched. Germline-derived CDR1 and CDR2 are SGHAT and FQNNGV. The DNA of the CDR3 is TGTGCCAGCAGCTCACAGGGGCATTATGAAAAACTGTTTTTT. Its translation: CASSSQGHYEKLFF. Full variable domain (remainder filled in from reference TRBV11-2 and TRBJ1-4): EAGVAQSPRYKIIEKRQSVAFWCNPISGHATLYWYQQILGQGPKLLIQFQNNGVVDDSQLPKDRFSAERLKGVDSTLKIQPAKLEDSAVYLCASSSQGHYEKLFFGSGTQLSVL.

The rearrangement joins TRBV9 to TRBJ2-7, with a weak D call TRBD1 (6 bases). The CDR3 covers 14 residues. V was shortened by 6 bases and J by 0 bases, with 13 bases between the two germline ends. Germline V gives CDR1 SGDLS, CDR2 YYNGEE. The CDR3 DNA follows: TGTGCCAGCAAGAGCGACAGGCACTCCTACGAGCAGTACTTC. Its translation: CASKSDRHSYEQYF.

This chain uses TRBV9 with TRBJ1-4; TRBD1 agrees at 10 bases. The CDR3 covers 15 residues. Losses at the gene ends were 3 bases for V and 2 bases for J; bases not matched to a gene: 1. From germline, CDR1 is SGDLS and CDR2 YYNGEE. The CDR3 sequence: CASSGQGATNEKLFF. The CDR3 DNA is TGTGCCAGCAGCGGACAGGGGGCCACTAATGAAAAACTGTTTTTT.

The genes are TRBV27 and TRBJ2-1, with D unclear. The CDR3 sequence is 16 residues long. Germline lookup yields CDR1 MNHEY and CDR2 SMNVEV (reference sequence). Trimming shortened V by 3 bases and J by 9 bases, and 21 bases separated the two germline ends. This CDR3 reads CASSFGSGPPRGEQFF. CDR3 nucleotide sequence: TGTGCCAGCAGTTTTGGTAGTGGACCCCCCAGAGGTGAGCAGTTCTTC.

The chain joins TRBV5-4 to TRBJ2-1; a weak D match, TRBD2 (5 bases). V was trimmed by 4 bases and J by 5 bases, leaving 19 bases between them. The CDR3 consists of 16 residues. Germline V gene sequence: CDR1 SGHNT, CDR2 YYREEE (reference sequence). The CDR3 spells CASSPRGAEINNEQFF. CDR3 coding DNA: TGTGCCAGCAGCCCCCGGGGTGCGGAGATAAACAATGAGCAGTTCTTC. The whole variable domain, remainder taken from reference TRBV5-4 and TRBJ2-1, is ETGVTQSPTHLIKTRGQQVTLRCSSQSGHNTVSWYQQALGQGPQFIFQYYREEENGRGNFPPRFSGLQFPNYSSELNVNALELDDSALYLCASSPRGAEINNEQFFGPGTRLTVL.

DNA of the CDR3: TGTGCCAGCAGTTTAATTCAGGGGCCCCTCTCTGGGGCCAACGTCCTGACTTTC. This codes for CASSLIQGPLSGANVLTF. The V gene is TRBV27, the J gene TRBJ2-6; a possible D gene is TRBD1 (6 bases). Between the trimmed V and J ends, which lost 2 bases and 0 bases, there was a span of 14 bases. CDR3 length: 18 amino acids. Germline V lookup: CDR1 MNHEY, CDR2 SMNVEV (reference sequence). The whole variable domain, remainder taken from reference TRBV27 and TRBJ2-6, is EAQVTQNPRYLITVTGKKLTVTCSQNMNHEYMSWYRQDPGLGLRQIYYSMNVEVTDKGDVPEGYKVSRKEKRNFPLILESPSPNQTSLYFCASSLIQGPLSGANVLTFGAGSRLTVL.

The CDR3 region has the DNA TGTGCCAGCACCCAGAGTGCTAGCGGGAGAGGGGGGGCCACAGATACGCAGTATTTT. Amino acids: CASTQSASGRGGATDTQYF. This rearrangement joins TRBV7-9 to TRBJ2-3, with 10 positions matching TRBD2. CDR3 length: 19 residues. Germline CDR1 SEHNR, CDR2 FQNEAQ (reference sequence). V lost 7 bases, J lost 2 bases, and 18 bases stayed unmatched.

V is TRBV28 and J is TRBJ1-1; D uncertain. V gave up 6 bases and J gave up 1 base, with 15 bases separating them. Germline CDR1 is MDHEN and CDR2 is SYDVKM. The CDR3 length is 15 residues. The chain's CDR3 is CASSPFDGTNTEAFF. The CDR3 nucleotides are TGTGCCAGCAGCCCTTTCGACGGAACGAACACTGAAGCTTTCTTT.

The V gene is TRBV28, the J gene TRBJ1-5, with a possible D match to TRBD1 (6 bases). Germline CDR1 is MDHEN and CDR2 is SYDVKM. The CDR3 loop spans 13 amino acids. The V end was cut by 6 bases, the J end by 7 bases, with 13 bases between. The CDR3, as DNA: TGTGCCAGCAGCTGGACAGACGGGCAGCCCCAGCATTTT. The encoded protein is CASSWTDGQPQHF.

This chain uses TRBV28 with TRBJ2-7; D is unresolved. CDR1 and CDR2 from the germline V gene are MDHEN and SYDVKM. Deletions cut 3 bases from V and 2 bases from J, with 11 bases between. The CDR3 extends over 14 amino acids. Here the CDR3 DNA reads TGTGCCAGCAGTTTCGTCTCACCGACCTACGAGCAGTACTTC. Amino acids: CASSFVSPTYEQYF. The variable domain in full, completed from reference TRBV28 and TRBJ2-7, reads DVKVTQSSRYLVKRTGEKVFLECVQDMDHENMFWYRQDPGLGLRLIYFSYDVKMKEKGDIPEGYSVSREKKERFSLILESASTNQTSMYLCASSFVSPTYEQYFGPGTRLTVT.

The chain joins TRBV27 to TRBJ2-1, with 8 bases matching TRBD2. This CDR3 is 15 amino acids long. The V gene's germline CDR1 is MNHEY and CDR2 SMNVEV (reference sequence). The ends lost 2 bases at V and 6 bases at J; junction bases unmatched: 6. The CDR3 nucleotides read TGTGCCAGCAGTTTAGTGGGCGGGAGGCGCAATGAGCAGTTCTTC. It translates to CASSLVGGRRNEQFF.

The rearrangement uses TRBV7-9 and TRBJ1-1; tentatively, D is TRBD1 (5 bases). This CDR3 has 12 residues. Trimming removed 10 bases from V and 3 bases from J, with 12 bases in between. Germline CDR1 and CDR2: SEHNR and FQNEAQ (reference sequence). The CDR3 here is CATGGWDTEAFF. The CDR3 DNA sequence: TGTGCCACTGGGGGTTGGGACACTGAAGCTTTCTTT.

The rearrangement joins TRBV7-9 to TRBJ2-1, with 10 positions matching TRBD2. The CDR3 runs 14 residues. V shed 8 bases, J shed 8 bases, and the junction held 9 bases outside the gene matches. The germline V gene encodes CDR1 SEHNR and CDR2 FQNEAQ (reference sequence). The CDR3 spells CASPAGGFSDEQFF. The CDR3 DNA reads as TGTGCCAGCCCAGCGGGAGGGTTTTCCGATGAGCAGTTCTTC.

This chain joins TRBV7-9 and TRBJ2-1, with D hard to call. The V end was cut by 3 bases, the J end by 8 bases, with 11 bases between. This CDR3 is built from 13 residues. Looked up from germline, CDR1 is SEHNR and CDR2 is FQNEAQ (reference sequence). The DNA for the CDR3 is TGTGCCAGCAGCTTTACGGTGAGAGATGAGCAGTTCTTC. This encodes CASSFTVRDEQFF.

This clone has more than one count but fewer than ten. The chain's CDR3 is CASSTRDRGDEQYF. The CDR3 DNA sequence: TGTGCCAGCAGCACCCGGGACAGGGGGGACGAGCAGTACTTC. The chain joins TRBV5-4 to TRBJ2-7, with 11 bases matching TRBD1. Looked up from germline, CDR1 is SGHNT and CDR2 is YYREEE (reference sequence). Trimming cost V 4 bases and J 5 bases; bases outside gene matches: 5. This CDR3 has 14 amino acids.

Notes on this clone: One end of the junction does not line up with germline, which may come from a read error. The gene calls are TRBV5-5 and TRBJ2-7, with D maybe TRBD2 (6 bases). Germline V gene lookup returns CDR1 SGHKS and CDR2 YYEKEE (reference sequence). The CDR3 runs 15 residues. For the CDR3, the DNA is TGTGCCAGCAGCTTGGGGTATAGGGGACTTTCTCAGCCAGGCTTC. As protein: CASSLGYRGLSQPGF.

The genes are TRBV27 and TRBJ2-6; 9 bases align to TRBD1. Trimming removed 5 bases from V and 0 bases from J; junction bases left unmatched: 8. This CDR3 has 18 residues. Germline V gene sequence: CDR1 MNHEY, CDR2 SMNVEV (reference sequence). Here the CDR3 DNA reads TGTGCCAGCAGTCTGGGACAGGGAGGGGGCTCTGGGGCCAACGTCCTGACTTTC. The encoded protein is CASSLGQGGGSGANVLTF. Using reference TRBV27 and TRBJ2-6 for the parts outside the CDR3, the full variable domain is EAQVTQNPRYLITVTGKKLTVTCSQNMNHEYMSWYRQDPGLGLRQIYYSMNVEVTDKGDVPEGYKVSRKEKRNFPLILESPSPNQTSLYFCASSLGQGGGSGANVLTFGAGSRLTVL.

CDR3: CASSYTDRDRVDGYTF. The DNA of the CDR3 is TGTGCCAGCAGCTACACGGACCGGGACAGGGTCGACGGCTACACCTTC. J is TRBJ1-2 and V is TRBV7-9, with 9 nucleotides matching TRBD1. Germline V gene lookup returns CDR1 SEHNR and CDR2 FQNEAQ (reference sequence). V gave up 4 bases and J gave up 8 bases; unmatched junction bases: 14. The CDR3 runs to 16 residues.

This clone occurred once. In DNA form, the CDR3 reads TGTGCCTGGAGTGTAGCGGGCAGTACCTACGAGCAGTACTTC. Protein sequence: CAWSVAGSTYEQYF. The gene calls are TRBV30 and TRBJ2-7, with D perhaps TRBD2 (6 bases). The CDR3 totals 14 residues. Germline CDR1 is GTSNPN and CDR2 is SVGIG (reference sequence). Trimming cost V 0 bases and J 2 bases, with 11 bases left between them.

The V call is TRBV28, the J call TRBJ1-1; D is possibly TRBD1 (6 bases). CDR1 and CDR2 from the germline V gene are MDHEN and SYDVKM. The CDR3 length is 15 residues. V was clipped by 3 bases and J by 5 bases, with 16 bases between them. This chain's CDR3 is CASSFTAGQRTEAFF. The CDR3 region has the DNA TGTGCCAGCAGTTTTACCGCCGGACAGAGGACTGAAGCTTTCTTT.

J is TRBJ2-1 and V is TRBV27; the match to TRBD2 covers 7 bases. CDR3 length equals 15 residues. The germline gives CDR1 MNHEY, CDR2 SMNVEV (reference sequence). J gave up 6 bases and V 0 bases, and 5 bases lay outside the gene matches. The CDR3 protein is CASSLSAGRANEQFF. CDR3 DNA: TGTGCCAGCAGTTTATCTGCAGGGAGGGCCAATGAGCAGTTCTTC.

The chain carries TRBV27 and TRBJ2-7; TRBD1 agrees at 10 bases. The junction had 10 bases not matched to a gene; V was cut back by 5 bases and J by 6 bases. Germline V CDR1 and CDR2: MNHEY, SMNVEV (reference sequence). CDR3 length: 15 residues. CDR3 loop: CASSPLRDRGLEQYF. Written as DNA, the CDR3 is TGTGCCAGCAGTCCTCTCCGGGACAGGGGTCTCGAGCAGTACTTC.

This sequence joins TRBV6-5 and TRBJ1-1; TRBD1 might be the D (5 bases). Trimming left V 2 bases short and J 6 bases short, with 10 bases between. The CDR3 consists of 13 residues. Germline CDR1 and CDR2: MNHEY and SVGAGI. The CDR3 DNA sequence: TGTGCCAGCAGTTACGGGGCCGGCGCTGAAGCTTTCTTT. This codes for CASSYGAGAEAFF.

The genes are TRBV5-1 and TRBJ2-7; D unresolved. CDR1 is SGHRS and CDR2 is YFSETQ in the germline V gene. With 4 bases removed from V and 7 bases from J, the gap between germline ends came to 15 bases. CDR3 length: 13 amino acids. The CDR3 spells CASSPGLALEQYF. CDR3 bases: TGCGCCAGCAGCCCCGGTTTGGCCTTAGAGCAGTACTTC. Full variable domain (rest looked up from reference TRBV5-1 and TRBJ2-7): KAGVTQTPRYLIKTRGQQVTLSCSPISGHRSVSWYQQTPGQGLQFLFEYFSETQRNKGNFPGRFSGRQFSNSRSEMNVSTLELGDSALYLCASSPGLALEQYFGPGTRLTVT.

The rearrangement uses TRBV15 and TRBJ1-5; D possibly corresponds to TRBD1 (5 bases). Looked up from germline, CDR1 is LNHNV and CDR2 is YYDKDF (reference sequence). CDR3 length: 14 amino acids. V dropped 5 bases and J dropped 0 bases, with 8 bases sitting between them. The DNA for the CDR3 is TGTGCCACCAGCGACAGACATAGCAATCAGCCCCAGCATTTT. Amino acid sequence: CATSDRHSNQPQHF.

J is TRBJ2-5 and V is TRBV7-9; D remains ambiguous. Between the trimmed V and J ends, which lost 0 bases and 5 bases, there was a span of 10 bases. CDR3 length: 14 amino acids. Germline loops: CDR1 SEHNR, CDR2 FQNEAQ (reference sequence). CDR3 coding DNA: TGTGCCAGCAGCTTAGCCCACAAGCCGGAGACCCAGTACTTC. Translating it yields CASSLAHKPETQYF.

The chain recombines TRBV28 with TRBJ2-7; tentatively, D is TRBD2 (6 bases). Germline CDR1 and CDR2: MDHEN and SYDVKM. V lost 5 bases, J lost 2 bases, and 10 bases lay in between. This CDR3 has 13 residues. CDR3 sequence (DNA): TGTGCCAGCAGTCGGGACTCCGCCTACGAGCAGTACTTC. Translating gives CASSRDSAYEQYF. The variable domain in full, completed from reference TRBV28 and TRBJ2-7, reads DVKVTQSSRYLVKRTGEKVFLECVQDMDHENMFWYRQDPGLGLRLIYFSYDVKMKEKGDIPEGYSVSREKKERFSLILESASTNQTSMYLCASSRDSAYEQYFGPGTRLTVT.

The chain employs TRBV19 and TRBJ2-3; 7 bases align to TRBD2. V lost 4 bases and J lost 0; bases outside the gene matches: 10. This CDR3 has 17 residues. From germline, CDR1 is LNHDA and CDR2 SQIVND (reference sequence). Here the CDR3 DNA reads TGTGCCAGTAGTACGACCCCACTAGCGTCTAGCACAGATACGCAGTATTTT. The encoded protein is CASSTTPLASSTDTQYF. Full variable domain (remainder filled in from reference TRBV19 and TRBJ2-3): DGGITQSPKYLFRKEGQNVTLSCEQNLNHDAMYWYRQDPGQGLRLIYYSQIVNDFQKGDIAEGYSVSREKKESFPLTVTSAQKNPTAFYLCASSTTPLASSTDTQYFGPGTRLTVL.

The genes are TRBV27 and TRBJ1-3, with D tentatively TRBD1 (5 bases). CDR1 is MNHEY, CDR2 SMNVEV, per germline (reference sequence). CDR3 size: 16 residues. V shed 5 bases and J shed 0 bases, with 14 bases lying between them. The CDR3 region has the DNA TGTGCCAGCAGTCCAACCCCAGGGAGCTCTGGAAACACCATATATTTT. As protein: CASSPTPGSSGNTIYF.